This T cell receptor (beta chain) was captured in a study of OX40 agonist ivuxolimab in advanced cancers. Study background: Earlier treatment with anti-PD-1, anti-PD-L1 or anti-CTLA-4 was permitted, and 35% to 45% had received some. Regarding the study as a whole: On average, CD8+ T cells had more expanded clones than CD4+. Some patients without response likewise showed low normalized clonal expansion.

This clone was observed at least ten times. The antigen is not known. Other DNA sequences in the same sample also yield this CDR3. The method was immunoSEQ multiplex PCR; TCRdb's version includes in-frame clones alone and lacks a portion of them. The sample contains 90,000 to 100,000 clones, approximately 92% of which appear only once. V was shortened by 1 base and J by 4 bases, with 14 bases between the two germline ends. Germline lookup yields CDR1 MGHRA and CDR2 YSYEKL. The CDR3 extends over 16 amino acids. This TCR was sampled from an adult with an advanced solid tumor such as melanoma, head and neck, liver or kidney cancer. The rearrangement uses TRBV4-1 and TRBJ1-5, with D perhaps matching TRBD1 (5 bases). This specimen consisted of CD4+ or CD8+ T cells sorted from blood, obtained in a trial of the OX40 agonist ivuxolimab. CDR3 in amino acids: CASSQGDRAGNQPQHF. As DNA, the CDR3 is TGCGCCAGCAGCCAAGGGGATCGGGCAGGGAATCAGCCCCAGCATTTT.